This T cell receptor beta chain is from a study of cytomegalovirus exposure and HLA in healthy donors. Primers for the PCR totalled 60 Vbeta and 13 Jbeta. Clones were sequenced by immunoSEQ multiplex PCR, and TCRdb holds only the in-frame ones, with some missing. The sample has around 100,000 clones, around 69% seen once; the top ten hold around 20%. The CDR3 is made up of 14 amino acids. V was cut by 8 bases and J by 3 bases, with 17 bases left in between. Per the germline V gene, CDR1 is MDHEN and CDR2 is SYDVKM. The J gene is TRBJ2-7, the V gene TRBV28, with TRBD2 as a possible D gene (5 bases). The TCR comes from a woman aged 60-75 years in good health and CMV-seropositive. The sample comprised PBMCs. This CDR3 reads CASSRGSEVYEQYF. The DNA of the CDR3 is TGTGCCAGCTCCCGGGGTTCCGAGGTCTACGAGCAGTACTTC.